The 26 T cell receptor beta chains in this list originate from one sample, sequenced in a study of blood T cell repertoires in COVID-19. TCRdb's table, derived via immunoSEQ multiplex PCR, lists solely in-frame clones and lacks some. The sample contains hundreds of thousands of clones, nearly 90% of which appear only once. Material: peripheral blood. These receptors originate from a man between 18 and 29 years old with active or convalescent COVID-19.

This chain uses TRBV11-2 with TRBJ1-3; 7 bases are a match to TRBD1. Germline V gives CDR1 SGHAT, CDR2 FQNNGV. CDR3 length: 16 residues. The trim removed 5 bases at V and 0 bases at J, leaving 7 bases unmatched. The CDR3 here is CASSIRQGNSGNTIYF. The CDR3 nucleotides are TGTGCCAGCAGCATAAGACAGGGAAACTCTGGAAACACCATATATTTT.

The rearrangement joins TRBV6-5 to TRBJ1-4, with D possibly matching TRBD1 (5 bases). Germline V CDR1 and CDR2: MNHEY, SVGAGI. V gave up 0 bases and J gave up 4 bases, with 9 bases separating them. The CDR3 covers 15 residues. CDR3 nucleotide sequence: TGTGCCAGCAGTTACTCTGGGGCTATTAATGAAAAACTGTTTTTT. It encodes CASSYSGAINEKLFF.

This clone was counted once. This chain links TRBV28 with TRBJ1-1; TRBD1 matches 7 bases. The junction had 10 bases not matched to a gene; V was cut back by 5 bases and J by 1 base. CDR3 length equals 16 residues. The germline CDR1 and CDR2 sequences are MDHEN and SYDVKM. The CDR3 coding sequence is TGTGCCAGCAGTCCAGGGGGAATCGGGTGGAACACTGAAGCTTTCTTT. This translates into CASSPGGIGWNTEAFF.

The sample holds a few counts of this clone. The rearrangement joins TRBV5-5 to TRBJ1-5; 8 nucleotides agree with TRBD1. Trimming removed 0 bases from V and 5 bases from J; junction bases left unmatched: 7. The CDR3 covers 16 residues. Germline V CDR1 and CDR2: SGHKS, YYEKEE (reference sequence). Written as DNA, the CDR3 is TGTGCCAGCAGCTTGGTAGCAGGGGGCAATGATCAGCCCCAGCATTTT. Amino acids: CASSLVAGGNDQPQHF.

This clone appeared once. The V call is TRBV5-1, the J call TRBJ2-7, with 11 bases that match TRBD2. CDR1 SGHRS and CDR2 YFSETQ come from the germline V gene. Trimming removed 4 bases from V and 0 bases from J; junction bases left unmatched: 12. CDR3 length equals 18 residues. The CDR3 loop is CASSPRETSGAGSYEQYF. As DNA, the CDR3 is TGCGCCAGCAGCCCCCGAGAGACTAGCGGGGCCGGCTCCTACGAGCAGTACTTC.

There are many counts of this clone. The chain is built from TRBV6-6 and TRBJ2-7; possibly TRBD2 for D (6 bases). Germline CDR1 is MNHNY and CDR2 is SVGAGI (reference sequence). This CDR3 is 16 amino acids long. V was pared by 3 bases and J by 1 base, with 16 bases between. CDR3 in DNA: TGTGCCAGCAGTTATAGCGGCAACGACCTGTCCTACGAGCAGTACTTC. This codes for CASSYSGNDLSYEQYF.

V usage is TRBV2 and J usage is TRBJ2-5, with 8 nucleotides matching TRBD2. V lost 7 bases to trimming and J lost 4 bases; unmatched junction nucleotides: 5. The CDR3 extends over 13 amino acids. CDR1 and CDR2 (germline): SNHLY, FYNNEI. The CDR3 loop is CASISGGIETQYF. The CDR3 DNA reads TGTGCCAGCATCAGCGGGGGTATAGAGACCCAGTACTTC.

V is TRBV18 and J is TRBJ1-1; D is undetermined. CDR3 size: 12 residues. Germline loops: CDR1 KGHSH, CDR2 LQKENI. V was cut by 2 bases and J by 7 bases, with 8 bases left in between. The CDR3, as DNA: TGTGCCAGCTCACCAGTACTGTATGAAGCTTTCTTT. As protein: CASSPVLYEAFF.

Comments on this clone: Mismatch with germline at one junction end may stem from a read error. The chain links TRBV7-7 to TRBJ2-1; 11 bases align to TRBD2. The CDR3 totals 15 residues. Looked up from germline, CDR1 is SSHAT and CDR2 is FNYEAQ (reference sequence). This CDR3 is CASSLVLAGESQQFF. Here the CDR3 DNA reads TGTGCTAGCAGCTTGGTACTAGCGGGAGAATCACAGCAGTTCTTC.

The gene calls are TRBV6-5 and TRBJ1-3; D remains unclear. Trimming removed 3 bases from V and 2 bases from J, with 14 bases in between. Germline assignment: CDR1 MNHEY and CDR2 SVGAGI. CDR3 length: 16 residues. In DNA form, the CDR3 reads TGTGCCAGCAGTTATTCCCCGGGAATAACTGGAAACACCATATATTTT. Its protein product is CASSYSPGITGNTIYF.

This clone was seen once. The chain combines TRBV7-9 with TRBJ2-5; the match to TRBD1 covers 9 bases. The CDR3 length is 16 residues. V dropped 1 base and J dropped 5; count of bases not matched to a gene: 8. CDR1 and CDR2 (germline): SEHNR, FQNEAQ (reference sequence). The CDR3 here is CASSLVDGTGKETQYF. CDR3 sequence (DNA): TGTGCCAGCAGCTTAGTTGACGGGACAGGGAAGGAGACCCAGTACTTC.

This sequence joins TRBV12-5 and TRBJ1-2, with 7 bases aligning to TRBD1. In germline, CDR1 is LGHNT, CDR2 FRNRAP. The CDR3 totals 15 residues. Losses at the gene ends were 5 bases for V and 2 bases for J; bases not matched to a gene: 8. The CDR3 coding sequence is TGTGCTAGTGGTACTCGACAGGGATCGAACTATGGCTACACCTTC. Residues: CASGTRQGSNYGYTF.

This chain uses TRBV7-6 with TRBJ1-1; D ambiguous. CDR1 is SGHVS and CDR2 is FNYEAQ in the germline V gene. Trimming removed 1 base from V and 0 bases from J, with 6 bases in between. This CDR3 region has 14 residues. This chain's CDR3 is CASSLGQLNTEAFF. DNA of the CDR3: TGTGCCAGCAGCTTAGGACAATTGAACACTGAAGCTTTCTTT.

V usage is TRBV29-1 and J usage is TRBJ1-2, with 12 bases aligning to TRBD1. This CDR3 spans 17 amino acids. Trimming cost V 4 bases and J 3 bases; bases outside gene matches: 12. In germline, CDR1 is SQVTM, CDR2 ANQGSEA. DNA for the CDR3: TGCAGCGTTGGGGGCCGGGACAGGGGGCCGTCGGACTATGGCTACACCTTC. This gives the protein CSVGGRDRGPSDYGYTF.

The V gene is TRBV15, the J gene TRBJ1-6; no firm D call. CDR3 size: 15 residues. Deletions cut 0 bases from V and 8 bases from J, with 11 bases between. Germline lookup yields CDR1 LNHNV and CDR2 YYDKDF (reference sequence). The CDR3 nucleotides read TGTGCCACCAGCAGAGATTCACATCCCTATTCACCCCTCCACTTT. Protein sequence: CATSRDSHPYSPLHF.

In this sample, this clone turned up once. The rearrangement links TRBV6-5 to TRBJ1-1; 10 nucleotides match TRBD1. V trimming: 6 bases; J trimming: 7 bases; junction bases outside the gene matches: 8. This CDR3 is built from 14 residues. The V gene's germline CDR1 is MNHEY and CDR2 SVGAGI. This CDR3 reads CASSRRTGGLEAFF. The CDR3 nucleotides read TGTGCCAGCAGCCGGCGGACAGGGGGACTTGAAGCTTTCTTT.

The chain employs TRBV6-5 and TRBJ1-2; 7 bases fit TRBD1. Germline V gene lookup returns CDR1 MNHEY and CDR2 SVGAGI. V was clipped by 2 bases and J by 4 bases; unmatched bases: 4. CDR3 size: 14 residues. The CDR3 here is CASSYRQGIYGYTF. CDR3 DNA: TGTGCCAGCAGTTACCGACAGGGCATCTATGGCTACACCTTC.

The chain recombines TRBV28 with TRBJ2-1, with D perhaps matching TRBD2 (5 bases). CDR1 MDHEN and CDR2 SYDVKM come from the germline V gene. V was clipped by 4 bases and J by 4 bases, with 14 bases between them. The CDR3 consists of 15 residues. For the CDR3, the DNA is TGTGCCAGCAGTTCCCCAGCGGCGGGTTACAATGAGCAGTTCTTC. Translation: CASSSPAAGYNEQFF.

The chain uses TRBV6-2 or TRBV6-3 and TRBJ2-1; 11 bases fit TRBD2. The CDR3 runs to 16 residues. With V trimmed by 2 bases and J by 10 bases, 10 bases remained unmatched. Germline values: CDR1 MNHEY, CDR2 SVGEGT. The CDR3: CASSYPPTSGKEEQFF. In nucleotides, the CDR3 is TGTGCCAGCAGTTACCCCCCGACTAGCGGGAAAGAGGAGCAGTTCTTC.

The chain links TRBV28 to TRBJ1-1, with no clear D. Germline CDR1 is MDHEN and CDR2 is SYDVKM. V lost 5 bases to trimming and J lost 1 base, with 11 bases between them. The CDR3 runs to 14 residues. CDR3 sequence reads: CASSEGTTNTEAFF. In nucleotides, the CDR3 is TGTGCCAGCAGTGAGGGAACAACGAACACTGAAGCTTTCTTT.

J is TRBJ1-1 and V is TRBV15; 7 bases are shared with TRBD1. Trimming cost V 5 bases and J 6 bases; bases outside gene matches: 9. Germline lookup yields CDR1 LNHNV and CDR2 YYDKDF (reference sequence). CDR3 length: 14 amino acids. The CDR3 DNA reads TGTGCCACCAGCGGCCCGACAGGGTATCCTGAAGCTTTCTTT. This encodes CATSGPTGYPEAFF.

This chain links TRBV28 with TRBJ2-5, with D possibly being TRBD1 (6 bases). V was clipped by 3 bases and J by 5 bases, with 13 bases between them. Germline V CDR1 and CDR2: MDHEN, SYDVKM. This CDR3 contains 14 residues. The CDR3 sequence is CASSFRGGGETQYF. The CDR3 DNA reads as TGTGCCAGCAGTTTCAGGGGTGGCGGGGAGACCCAGTACTTC.

This chain uses TRBV4-3 with TRBJ1-1; 7 bases align to TRBD1. V shed 3 bases, J shed 12 bases, and the junction held 10 bases outside the gene matches. This CDR3 comprises 13 residues. CDR1 is LGHNA, CDR2 YSLEER, per germline. CDR3 residues: CASSHAGTEGTFF. CDR3 sequence (DNA): TGCGCCAGCAGCCACGCCGGGACAGAGGGTACTTTCTTT.

The chain is built from TRBV28 and TRBJ1-5; 7 nucleotides line up with TRBD1. This CDR3 contains 16 residues. CDR1 and CDR2 from the germline V gene are MDHEN and SYDVKM. V shed 1 base and J 6 bases; nucleotides not matched to a gene: 9. Here the CDR3 DNA reads TGTGCCAGCAGTTTATTTGGCGGGACAGTGGCTCAGCCCCAGCATTTT. Protein: CASSLFGGTVAQPQHF.

V and J are TRBV9 and TRBJ1-2; 10 bases are a match to TRBD1. The CDR3 is 17 amino acids. From germline, CDR1 is SGDLS and CDR2 YYNGEE. The J segment lost 1 base and the V segment lost 3 bases, leaving 9 bases of the junction unmatched. The CDR3 coding sequence is TGTGCCAGCAGCGGTAAACCGGGACAGGGGATTAACTATGGCTACACCTTC. Translation gives CASSGKPGQGINYGYTF.

The chain is built from TRBV5-1 and TRBJ2-1; D unclear. Trimming took 4 bases from V and 4 from J, leaving 9 bases between them. The CDR3 loop spans 13 amino acids. Germline V lookup: CDR1 SGHRS, CDR2 YFSETQ. As DNA, the CDR3 is TGCGCCAGCAGCCCGTGGAGTTACAATGAGCAGTTCTTC. Translation gives CASSPWSYNEQFF.